This is a list of T cell receptor beta chains from one sample in a study of blood T cells in healthy people across ages. From the 5' RACE reads, TCRdb called clonotypes with MiXCR, one entry per CDR3 protein. The sample gives around 970,000 distinct CDR3 sequences, just over 50% of which show up once; 20% to 25% is in the top ten. Sequenced input: blood. The receptors derive from a woman aged 60-70 years in good health. Each CDR3 is given without its conserved first and last residue. A D gene is named only where the DNA matches it firmly.

TRBV5-5	TRBD2	TRBJ2-5	ASSSTSGSSRETQY
TRBV28	TRBD2	TRBJ2-1	ASRDSGRGSYNEQF
TRBV11-2	.	TRBJ2-3	ASSKTGQTATDTQY
TRBV7-3	TRBD1	TRBJ2-4	ASSFPGGYQY
TRBV7-9	TRBD1	TRBJ2-7	ASNTHGQGVEQY
TRBV29-1	TRBD1	TRBJ1-2	SVEDAQGAYGYT
TRBV12-3/TRBV12-4	.	TRBJ2-3	ASSTLSPDTQY
TRBV20-1	.	TRBJ2-7	SAQPGLYEQY
TRBV9	TRBD2	TRBJ2-3	ASSATSGSVTDTQY
TRBV12-3/TRBV12-4	TRBD1	.	ASAWDRGPPYEQY
TRBV24-1	.	TRBJ2-7	ATSESGSKETQN
TRBV4-1	TRBD1	TRBJ2-7	ASSQDPGQGVMTYEQY
TRBV12-3/TRBV12-4	.	TRBJ2-5	ASTKDVTETQY
TRBV12-3/TRBV12-4	TRBD2	TRBJ2-3	ASSYLAGGLTDTQY
TRBV29-1	.	TRBJ2-1	SVGDRTHNEQF
TRBV5-1	.	TRBJ2-4	ASSLDRLPRQY
TRBV4-2	.	TRBJ2-3	ASSQITDSSTDTQY
TRBV12-3/TRBV12-4	.	TRBJ2-7	ASSLGQSIYEQY
TRBV10-3	.	TRBJ2-3	AIADPSEGPTNTQY
TRBV3-1	.	TRBJ1-2	ASTQDGYGYT
TRBV2	.	TRBJ1-5	ASSGTGTGQPQH
TRBV3-1	.	.	ASSSGLRGEQY
TRBV29-1	.	TRBJ2-7	SVALGREEQY